The T cell receptor (beta chain) described here comes from a study of T cell responses to AZD1222 COVID-19 vaccine. Trimming cost V 2 bases and J 8 bases, with 16 bases left between them. This CDR3 region has 15 residues. Germline values: CDR1 MNHEY, CDR2 SVGAGI. Assay: immunoSEQ multiplex PCR; the TCRdb copy retains only in-frame clones and omits some. The sample includes roughly 200,000 clones, 80% to 95% of them seen just once. Sample: peripheral blood, taken 28 days after the second dose of the MenACWY control vaccine. The source of this sequence is an adult who received the MenACWY meningococcal vaccine as a control. The chain links TRBV6-5 to TRBJ1-5; D gene uncertain. DNA for the CDR3: TGTGCCAGCAGTTACCCAAGAACCTCCCGTAAGCCCCAGCATTTT. Translating gives CASSYPRTSRKPQHF.